This TCR beta chain was identified during a study of tumor-infiltrating lymphocytes in primary liver carcinoma. Study-wide background: Patients included men and women of 30 to 69 years.

Using a constant-region primer together with ProtoScript II reverse transcriptase, TCR beta cDNA was made from about 500 ng of total RNA. For TCR beta, libraries were produced by three nested multiplex PCR rounds using slightly modified ARM-PCR. Researchers ran the first two PCR rounds for roughly 10 cycles each with TRBV1-TRBV30 forward primers and a C-beta reverse primer. In TCRdb, the multiplex PCR reads were re-called with MiXCR into one record per CDR3 protein. This sample has approximately 210,000 distinct CDR3 sequences; about 65% occur once, and the top ten carry 6% to 8.5%. This clonotype is a singleton in its sample. The junction does not match germline at one end; this may be a read error. This CDR3 has 17 residues. CDR1 is SGHAT, CDR2 FQNNGV, per germline. RNA was extracted from whole blood without cell sorting, alongside germline DNA. Chronic HBV infection, which was untreated, was present in the patients.

The chain links TRBV11-2 to TRBJ2-4; D is tentatively TRBD1 or TRBD2 (7 bases each). The clonotype comes from a woman aged 55-69 years with primary liver carcinoma and hepatitis B virus infection. Sequencing was performed on peripheral blood. DNA of the CDR3: TGTGCCAGTAGCTCCCCCTCCCAGGGGGGGGCCAAAAACATTCAGTACTTC. It translates to CASSSPSQGGAKNIQYF. The complete variable domain, with remaining parts taken from reference TRBV11-2 and TRBJ2-4, reads EAGVAQSPRYKIIEKRQSVAFWCNPISGHATLYWYQQILGQGPKLLIQFQNNGVVDDSQLPKDRFSAERLKGVDSTLKIQPAKLEDSAVYLCASSSPSQGGAKNIQYFGAGTRLSVL.